This entry features one TCR beta chain sequence. What it binds is unknown. Sequencing used immunoSEQ multiplex PCR; TCRdb keeps in-frame clones, though not all of them. The sample has fewer than 40,000 clones, roughly 65% seen once. This CDR3 is built from 13 residues. CDR1 and CDR2 (germline): WSHSY, SAAADI. The trim removed 8 bases at V and 4 bases at J, leaving 7 bases unmatched. Cultured cells yielded isolated CD4+ T cells after about ten days. The healthy vaccine recipients, who had no prior SARS-CoV-2 infection, showed negative nucleocapsid antibodies. This sample was included in a study of vaccination effects on CD4 cells after COVID-19. Study as a whole: Ahead of sequencing, the ViraFEST assay grew antigen-specific CD4+ T cells using viral peptide pools.

The specimen comprised CD4+ T cells from PBMCs cultured without peptide, sampled before COVID-19 vaccination. The sequence came from a human donor who received a COVID-19 vaccine. This chain connects TRBV10-2 to TRBJ2-7, with 8 nucleotides matching TRBD2. Written as DNA, the CDR3 is TGCGCCAGCGGGACTAGTTTTGGATACGAGCAGTACTTC. It specifies CASGTSFGYEQYF.